The rows below give T cell receptor beta chains drawn from one sample of a study of blood T cells in healthy people across ages. TCRdb recomputed calls from the 5' RACE reads with MiXCR, one row per CDR3 protein. The data show about 830,000 distinct CDR3 sequences, roughly 60% seen once. Sequencing used blood. These receptors all come from a man aged 25-45 years in good health. CDR3s include the opening cysteine and the closing phenylalanine or tryptophan. A D gene is named only where the DNA matches it firmly. Part of the rows lack a size; the others show once, few, many or a class for expanded clones.

>TRBD2|-|TRBV10-3|TRBJ2-3
CAIAGLAGDTQYF
TGTGCCATCGCCGGACTAGCGGGAGATACGCAGTATTTT
>-|-|TRBV4-3|TRBJ2-3
CASSQGYVVSTDTQYF
TGCGCCAGCAGCCAAGGGTACGTCGTGAGCACAGATACGCAGTATTTT
>-|few|TRBV12-3/TRBV12-4|TRBJ2-1
CASSTQGHEQFF
TGTGCCAGCAGTACACAGGGCCATGAGCAGTTCTTC
>-|few|TRBV15|TRBJ2-5
CATSNRDDQYF
TGTGCCACCAGCAACCGGGACGATCAGTACTTC
>-|few|TRBV10-3|TRBJ2-4
CAISGGQLAKNIQYF
TGTGCCATCAGCGGTGGACAGCTAGCCAAAAACATTCAGTACTTC
>-|few|TRBV6-1|TRBJ1-6
CASSSGANNSPLHF
TGTGCCAGCAGCTCCGGGGCAAATAATTCACCCCTCCACTTT
>-|-|TRBV5-1|TRBJ1-1
CASSSRGSNTEAFF
TGCGCCAGCAGCTCGAGGGGGTCGAACACTGAAGCTTTCTTT
>-|-|TRBV27|TRBJ1-1
CASRAGLNTEAFF
TGTGCCAGCAGGGCAGGGCTGAACACTGAAGCTTTCTTT
>-|few|TRBV29-1|TRBJ2-7
CSVEGRGGTYEQYF
TGCAGCGTTGAAGGCAGGGGGGGTACCTACGAGCAGTACTTC
>-|few|TRBV29-1|TRBJ2-3
CSVEDEGPGDTQYF
TGCAGCGTTGAAGATGAGGGGCCAGGAGATACGCAGTATTTT
>-|few|TRBV20-1|TRBJ1-1
CSASTVPEAFF
TGCAGTGCTAGTACGGTCCCTGAAGCTTTCTTT
>TRBD1|few|TRBV5-1|TRBJ2-5
CASSPQTGRQETQYF
TGCGCCAGCAGCCCCCAGACAGGGCGCCAAGAGACCCAGTACTTC
>TRBD2|-|TRBV6-2/TRBV6-3|TRBJ2-1
CASSYGLAGGRRNEQFF
TGTGCCAGCAGTTACGGGCTAGCGGGGGGGCGTCGCAATGAGCAGTTCTTC
>TRBD1|few|TRBV29-1|TRBJ1-4
CSVEVLGQGTEKLFF
TGCAGCGTTGAAGTCCTGGGACAGGGGACAGAAAAACTGTTTTTT
>TRBD2|many|TRBV20-1|TRBJ2-7
CSARPKPGLAENAYEQYF
TGCAGTGCTAGACCAAAGCCGGGACTAGCGGAAAATGCCTACGAGCAGTACTTC
>TRBD1|few|TRBV29-1|TRBJ2-4
CSGQGGKNIQYF
TGCAGCGGACAGGGGGGCAAAAACATTCAGTACTTC
>-|few|TRBV7-2|TRBJ2-7
CASSFGTQVYEQYF
TGTGCCAGCAGCTTTGGGACCCAGGTCTACGAGCAGTACTTC
>TRBD2|-|TRBV20-1|TRBJ2-4
CSARSAGVGNIQYF
TGCAGTGCTAGATCAGCGGGGGTGGGAAACATTCAGTACTTC
>-|-|TRBV7-8|TRBJ2-1
CASSLGSLGNEQFF
TGTGCCAGCAGCTTAGGATCTCTGGGAAATGAGCAGTTCTTC
>-|-|TRBV5-1|TRBJ1-2
CASSPTGARDYGYTF
TGCGCCAGCAGCCCGACGGGGGCGCGGGACTATGGCTACACCTTC
>TRBD2|-|TRBV6-2/TRBV6-3|TRBJ2-7
CASSYPGLAGSSYEQYF
TGTGCCAGCAGTTACCCCGGACTAGCGGGAAGCTCCTACGAGCAGTACTTC
>TRBD2|-|TRBV6-1|TRBJ2-5
CASSDSGEFQETQYF
TGTGCCAGCAGTGATAGCGGGGAGTTCCAAGAGACCCAGTACTTC
>-|-|TRBV15|TRBJ2-3
CATSRRWGEDTQYF
TGTGCCACCAGCAGACGTTGGGGTGAGGATACGCAGTATTTT
>-|-|TRBV27|TRBJ2-7
CASSLAVGAELTYEQYF
TGTGCCAGCAGTTTAGCAGTGGGGGCAGAACTCACCTACGAGCAGTACTTC
>-|-|TRBV6-5|TRBJ2-7
CASSYSGSGGGLSEQYF
TGTGCCAGCAGTTACTCTGGGTCGGGGGGCGGTTTGAGCGAGCAGTACTTC
>-|-|TRBV5-1|TRBJ2-3
CASSLASSASTDTQYF
TGCGCCAGCAGCTTGGCCAGCTCGGCTAGCACAGATACGCAGTATTTT
>-|few|TRBV6-4|TRBJ2-7
CASSDNLRLVIPPSYEQYF
TGTGCCAGCAGTGACAATTTGAGACTAGTGATCCCCCCATCCTACGAGCAGTACTTC
>-|few|TRBV25-1|TRBJ2-3
CASSVQGGSTRRTDTQYF
TGTGCCAGCAGTGTCCAGGGAGGTAGCACGCGACGCACAGATACGCAGTATTTT
>-|-|TRBV5-1|TRBJ2-1
CASAKALAGQHNEQFF
TGCGCCAGCGCCAAAGCACTCGCCGGACAGCACAATGAGCAGTTCTTC
>TRBD2|-|TRBV12-3/TRBV12-4|TRBJ2-7
CASSSSSSGGGSYEQYF
TGTGCCAGCAGTTCCTCCTCCTCGGGGGGGGGAAGCTACGAGCAGTACTTC
>TRBD1|-|TRBV18|TRBJ1-6
CASSGQGPSPLHF
TGTGCCAGCTCGGGACAGGGTCCTTCACCCCTCCACTTT
>-|-|TRBV7-2|TRBJ2-6
CASRVNGANVLTF
TGTGCCAGCCGGGTTAATGGGGCCAACGTCCTGACTTTC
>-|-|TRBV21-1|TRBJ1-2
CASSPGDRGIPNYGYTF
TGTGCCAGCAGCCCGGGGGACAGGGGCATCCCTAACTATGGCTACACCTTC
>-|-|TRBV9|TRBJ1-6
CASSAVRGSVNSPLHF
TGTGCCAGCAGCGCCGTTCGGGGCTCGGTTAATTCACCCCTCCACTTT
>-|-|TRBV5-1|TRBJ1-6
CASSTLPGGPYNSPLHF
TGCGCCAGCAGCACACTGCCAGGAGGACCTTATAATTCACCCCTCCACTTT
>TRBD2|-|TRBV7-2|TRBJ2-5
CASSPGSLAGGTTQYF
TGTGCCAGCAGCCCCGGCTCACTAGCGGGGGGGACGACCCAGTACTTC
>-|few|TRBV29-1|TRBJ2-7
CSVEIASLGEQYF
TGCAGCGTTGAGATAGCTAGCCTGGGAGAGCAGTACTTC
>-|once|TRBV4-2|TRBJ2-3
CASSQGPLSTDTQYF
TGTGCCAGCAGCCAAGGACCCCTTAGCACAGATACGCAGTATTTT
>-|few|TRBV29-1|TRBJ2-1
CSVRPGRKYNEQFF
TGCAGCGTCCGACCGGGAAGAAAGTACAATGAGCAGTTCTTC
>TRBD1|-|TRBV30|TRBJ2-7
CAWAPGTGAYEQYF
TGTGCCTGGGCTCCGGGGACAGGGGCCTACGAGCAGTACTTC
>-|-|TRBV6-2/TRBV6-3|TRBJ2-2
CASTPAGIPNTGELFF
TGTGCCAGCACTCCCGCAGGGATCCCGAACACCGGGGAGCTGTTTTTT
>-|-|TRBV9|TRBJ2-7
CASSSEGVLDEQYF
TGTGCCAGCAGCTCAGAGGGGGTCCTCGACGAGCAGTACTTC
>-|once|TRBV4-3|TRBJ1-2
CASSQEGGLGGYTF
TGCGCCAGCAGCCAAGAAGGGGGTTTGGGTGGCTACACCTTC
>-|-|TRBV20-1|TRBJ1-2
CSARDHEGANYGYTF
TGCAGTGCTAGAGATCATGAAGGGGCTAACTATGGCTACACCTTC
>-|few|TRBV15|TRBJ2-5
CATSRGGGMETQYF
TGTGCCACCAGCAGAGGTGGGGGGATGGAGACCCAGTACTTC
>TRBD2|-|TRBV4-1|TRBJ2-1
CASSQGGGSEFF
TGCGCCAGCAGCCAAGGGGGAGGGAGTGAGTTCTTC
>TRBD1|-|TRBV7-9|TRBJ2-1
CASSQIDRVYNEQFF
TGTGCCAGCAGCCAAATCGACAGGGTTTACAATGAGCAGTTCTTC
>TRBD2|few|TRBV29-1|TRBJ2-3
CSVRLAGPSDTQYF
TGCAGCGTTCGACTAGCGGGCCCCTCGGATACGCAGTATTTT
>-|-|TRBV4-2|TRBJ2-5
CASSQEWQPQETQYF
TGTGCCAGCAGCCAAGAGTGGCAGCCTCAAGAGACCCAGTACTTC
>TRBD2|-|TRBV18|TRBJ2-3
CASSPSQTSGGSDTQYF
TGTGCCAGCTCACCATCACAGACTAGCGGGGGGTCAGATACGCAGTATTTT
>-|few|TRBV10-3|TRBJ1-2
CAISEPGFVGGYTF
TGTGCCATCAGTGAGCCAGGGTTTGTAGGAGGCTACACCTTC
>-|few|TRBV7-2|TRBJ2-1
CASSLALGSSYNEQFF
TGTGCCAGCAGCCTAGCACTGGGGAGCTCCTACAATGAGCAGTTCTTC
>TRBD1|-|TRBV7-3|TRBJ2-3
CASSSRLGTGGQDTQYF
TGTGCCAGCAGCTCAAGGCTCGGGACAGGGGGCCAAGATACGCAGTATTTT
>-|few|TRBV27|TRBJ1-4
CASSFGGFTGKLFF
TGTGCCAGCAGTTTTGGCGGGTTTACCGGAAAACTGTTTTTT
>-|few|TRBV4-2|TRBJ2-5
CASSQGLRNEGETQYF
TGTGCCAGCAGCCAAGGGTTAAGGAACGAGGGGGAGACCCAGTACTTC
>TRBD2|-|TRBV4-3|TRBJ2-1
CASSQARDSGREQFF
TGCGCCAGCAGCCAAGCCAGAGATAGCGGGAGGGAGCAGTTCTTC
>TRBD1|few|TRBV27|TRBJ2-7
CASSLAGTGAHEQYF
TGTGCCAGCAGTCTTGCCGGGACAGGGGCCCACGAGCAGTACTTC
>-|few|TRBV7-2|TRBJ2-7
CASSLYEGTYEQYF
TGTGCCAGCAGCTTATACGAGGGTACCTACGAGCAGTACTTC
>TRBD1|once|TRBV27|TRBJ1-2
CASSLSTQGGDYGYTF
TGTGCCAGCAGTTTATCTACCCAGGGGGGAGACTATGGCTACACCTTC
>TRBD2|-|TRBV7-8|TRBJ2-5
CASSLGPLSGGVYKQYF
TGTGCCAGCAGCTTGGGGCCTCTTAGCGGGGGAGTCTACAAGCAGTACTTC